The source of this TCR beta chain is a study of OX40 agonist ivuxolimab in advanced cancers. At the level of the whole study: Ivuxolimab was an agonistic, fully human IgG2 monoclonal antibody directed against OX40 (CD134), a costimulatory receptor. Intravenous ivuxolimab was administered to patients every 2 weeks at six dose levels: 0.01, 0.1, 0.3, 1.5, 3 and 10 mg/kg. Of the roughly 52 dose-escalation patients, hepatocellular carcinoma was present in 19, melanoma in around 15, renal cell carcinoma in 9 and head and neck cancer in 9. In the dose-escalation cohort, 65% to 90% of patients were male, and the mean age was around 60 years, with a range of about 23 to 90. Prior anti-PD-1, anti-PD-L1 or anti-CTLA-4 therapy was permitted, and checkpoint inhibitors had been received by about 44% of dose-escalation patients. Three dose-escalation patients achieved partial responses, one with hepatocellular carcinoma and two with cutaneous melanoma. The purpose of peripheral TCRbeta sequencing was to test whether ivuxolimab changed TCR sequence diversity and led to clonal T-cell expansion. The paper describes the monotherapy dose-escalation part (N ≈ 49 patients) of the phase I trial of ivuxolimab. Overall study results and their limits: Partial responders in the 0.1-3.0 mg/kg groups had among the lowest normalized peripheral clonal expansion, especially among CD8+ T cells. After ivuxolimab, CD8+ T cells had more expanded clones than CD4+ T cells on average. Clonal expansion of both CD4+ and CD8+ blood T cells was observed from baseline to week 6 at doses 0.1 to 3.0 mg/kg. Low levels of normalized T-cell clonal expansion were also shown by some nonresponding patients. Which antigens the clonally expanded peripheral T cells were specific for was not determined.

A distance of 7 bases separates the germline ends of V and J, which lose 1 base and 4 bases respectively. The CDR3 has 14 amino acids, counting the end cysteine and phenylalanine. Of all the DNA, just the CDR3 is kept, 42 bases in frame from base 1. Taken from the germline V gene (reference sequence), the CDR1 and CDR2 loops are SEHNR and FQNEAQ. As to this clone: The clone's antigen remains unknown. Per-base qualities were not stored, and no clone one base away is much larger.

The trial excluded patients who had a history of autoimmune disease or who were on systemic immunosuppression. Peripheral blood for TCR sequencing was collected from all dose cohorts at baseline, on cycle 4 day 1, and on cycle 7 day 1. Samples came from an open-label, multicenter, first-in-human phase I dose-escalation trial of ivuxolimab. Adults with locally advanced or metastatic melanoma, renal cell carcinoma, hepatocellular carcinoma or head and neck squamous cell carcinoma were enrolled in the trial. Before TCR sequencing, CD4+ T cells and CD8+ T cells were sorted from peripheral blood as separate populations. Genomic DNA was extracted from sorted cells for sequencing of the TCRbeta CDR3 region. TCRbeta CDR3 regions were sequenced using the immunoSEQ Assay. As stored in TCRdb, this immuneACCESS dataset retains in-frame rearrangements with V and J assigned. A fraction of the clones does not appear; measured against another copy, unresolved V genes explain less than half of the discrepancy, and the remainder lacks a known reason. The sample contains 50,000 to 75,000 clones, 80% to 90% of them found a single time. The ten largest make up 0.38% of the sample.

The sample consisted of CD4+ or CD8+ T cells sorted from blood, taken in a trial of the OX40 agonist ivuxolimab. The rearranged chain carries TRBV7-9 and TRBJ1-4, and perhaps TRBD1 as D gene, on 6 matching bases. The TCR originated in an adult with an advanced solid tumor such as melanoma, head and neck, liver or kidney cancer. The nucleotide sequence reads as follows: TGTGCCAGCAGCTTAGGAGGGGGTAATGAAAAACTGTTTTTT. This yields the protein CASSLGGGNEKLFF.